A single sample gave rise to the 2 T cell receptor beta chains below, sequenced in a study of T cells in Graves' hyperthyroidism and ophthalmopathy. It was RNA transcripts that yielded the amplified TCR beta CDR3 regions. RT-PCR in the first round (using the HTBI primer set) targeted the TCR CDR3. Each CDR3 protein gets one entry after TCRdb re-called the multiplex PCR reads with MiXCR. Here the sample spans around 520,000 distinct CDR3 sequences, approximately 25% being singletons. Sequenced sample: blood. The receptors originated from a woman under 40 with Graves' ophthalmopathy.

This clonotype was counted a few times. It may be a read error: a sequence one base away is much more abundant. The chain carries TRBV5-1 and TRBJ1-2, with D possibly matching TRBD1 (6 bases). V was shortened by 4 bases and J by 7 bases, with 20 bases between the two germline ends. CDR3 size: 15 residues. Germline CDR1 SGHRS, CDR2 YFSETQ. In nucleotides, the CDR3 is TGCGCCAGCAGCAACACAACCACAGGGATCTCTGGCTACACCTTC. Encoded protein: CASSNTTTGISGYTF.

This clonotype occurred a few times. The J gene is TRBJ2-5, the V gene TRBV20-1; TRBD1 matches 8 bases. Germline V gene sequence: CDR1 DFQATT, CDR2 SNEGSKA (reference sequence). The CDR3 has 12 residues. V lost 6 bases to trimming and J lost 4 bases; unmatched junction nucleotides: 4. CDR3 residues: CSAKDRVETQYF. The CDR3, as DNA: TGCAGTGCCAAGGACAGGGTAGAGACCCAGTACTTC.